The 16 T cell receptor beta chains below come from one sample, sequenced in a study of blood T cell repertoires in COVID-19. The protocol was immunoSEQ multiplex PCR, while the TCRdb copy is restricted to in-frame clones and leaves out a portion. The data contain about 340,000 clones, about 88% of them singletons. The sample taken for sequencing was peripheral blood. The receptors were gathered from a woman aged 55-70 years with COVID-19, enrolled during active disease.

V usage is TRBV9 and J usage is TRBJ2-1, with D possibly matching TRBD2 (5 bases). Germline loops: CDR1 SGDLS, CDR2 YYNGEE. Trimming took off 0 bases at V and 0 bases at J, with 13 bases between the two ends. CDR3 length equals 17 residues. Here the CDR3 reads CASSVVGSSSSYNEQFF. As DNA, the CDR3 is TGTGCCAGCAGCGTAGTAGGGAGCTCCAGCTCCTACAATGAGCAGTTCTTC.

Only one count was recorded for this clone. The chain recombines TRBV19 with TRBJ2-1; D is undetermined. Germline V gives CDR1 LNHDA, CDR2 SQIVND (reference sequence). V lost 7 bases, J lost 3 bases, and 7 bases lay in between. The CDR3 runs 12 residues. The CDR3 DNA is TGTGCCAGTAATTCCCACTACAATGAGCAGTTCTTC. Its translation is CASNSHYNEQFF.

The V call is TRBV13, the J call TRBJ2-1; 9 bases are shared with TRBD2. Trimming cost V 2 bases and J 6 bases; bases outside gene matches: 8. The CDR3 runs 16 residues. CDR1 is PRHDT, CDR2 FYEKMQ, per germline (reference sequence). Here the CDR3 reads CASSLNAGGRSNEQFF. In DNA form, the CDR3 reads TGTGCCAGCAGCTTAAATGCGGGGGGGCGGAGCAATGAGCAGTTCTTC. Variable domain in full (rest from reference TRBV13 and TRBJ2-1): AAGVIQSPRHLIKEKRETATLKCYPIPRHDTVYWYQQGPGQDPQFLISFYEKMQSDKGSIPDRFSAQQFSDYHSELNMSSLELGDSALYFCASSLNAGGRSNEQFFGPGTRLTVL.

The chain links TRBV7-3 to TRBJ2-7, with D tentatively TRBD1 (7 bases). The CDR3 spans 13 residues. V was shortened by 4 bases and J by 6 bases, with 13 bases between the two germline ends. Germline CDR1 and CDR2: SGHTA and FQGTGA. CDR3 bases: TGTGCCAGCAGCTCCACAGGGGAGGTCGAGCAGTACTTC. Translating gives CASSSTGEVEQYF.

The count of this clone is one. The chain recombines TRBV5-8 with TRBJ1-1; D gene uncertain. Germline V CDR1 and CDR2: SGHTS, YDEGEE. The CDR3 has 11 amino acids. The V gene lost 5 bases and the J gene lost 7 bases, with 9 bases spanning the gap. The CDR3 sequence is CASSRTHEAFF. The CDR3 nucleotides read TGTGCCAGCAGTCGGACTCATGAAGCTTTCTTT.

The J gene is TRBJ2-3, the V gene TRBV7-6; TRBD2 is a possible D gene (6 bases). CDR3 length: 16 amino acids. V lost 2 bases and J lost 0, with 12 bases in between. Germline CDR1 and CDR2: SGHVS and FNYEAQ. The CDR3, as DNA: TGTGCCAGCAGCTTAATGGGCGGGGCGAGCACAGATACGCAGTATTTT. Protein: CASSLMGGASTDTQYF.

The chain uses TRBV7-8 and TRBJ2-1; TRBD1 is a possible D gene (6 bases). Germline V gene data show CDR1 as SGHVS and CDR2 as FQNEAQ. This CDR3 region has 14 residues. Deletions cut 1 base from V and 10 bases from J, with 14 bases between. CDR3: CASSLDPVRGEQFF. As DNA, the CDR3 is TGTGCCAGCAGCTTAGATCCGGTAAGGGGGGAGCAGTTCTTC.

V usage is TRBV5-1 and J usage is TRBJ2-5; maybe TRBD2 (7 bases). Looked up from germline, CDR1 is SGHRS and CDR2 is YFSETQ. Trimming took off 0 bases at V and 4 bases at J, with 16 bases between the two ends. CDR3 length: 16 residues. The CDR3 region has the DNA TGCGCCAGCAGCTTGGCCCTCGGGGGGCCCGTAGAGACCCAGTACTTC. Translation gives CASSLALGGPVETQYF.

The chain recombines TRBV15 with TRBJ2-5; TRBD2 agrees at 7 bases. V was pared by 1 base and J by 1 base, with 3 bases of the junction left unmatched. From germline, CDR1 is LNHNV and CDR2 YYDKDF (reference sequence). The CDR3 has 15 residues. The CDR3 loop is CATSRAAGRQETQYF. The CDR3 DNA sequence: TGTGCCACCAGCAGAGCAGCGGGGCGCCAAGAGACCCAGTACTTC.

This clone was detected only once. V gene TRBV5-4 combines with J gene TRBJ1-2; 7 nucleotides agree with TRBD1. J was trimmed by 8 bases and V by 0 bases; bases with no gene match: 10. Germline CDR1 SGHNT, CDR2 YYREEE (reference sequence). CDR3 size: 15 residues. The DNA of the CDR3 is TGTGCCAGCAGCTTGGGGGTGGGACAGAGAATCGGCTACACCTTC. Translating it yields CASSLGVGQRIGYTF.

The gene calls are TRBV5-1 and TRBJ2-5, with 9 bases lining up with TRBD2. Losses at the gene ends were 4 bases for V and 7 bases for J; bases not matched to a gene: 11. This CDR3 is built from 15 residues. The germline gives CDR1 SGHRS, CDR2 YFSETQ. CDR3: CASSLIAGEEGTQYF. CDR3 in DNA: TGCGCCAGCAGCCTAATAGCGGGGGAAGAGGGGACCCAGTACTTC. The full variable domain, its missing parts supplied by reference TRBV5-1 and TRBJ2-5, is KAGVTQTPRYLIKTRGQQVTLSCSPISGHRSVSWYQQTPGQGLQFLFEYFSETQRNKGNFPGRFSGRQFSNSRSEMNVSTLELGDSALYLCASSLIAGEEGTQYFGPGTRLLVL.

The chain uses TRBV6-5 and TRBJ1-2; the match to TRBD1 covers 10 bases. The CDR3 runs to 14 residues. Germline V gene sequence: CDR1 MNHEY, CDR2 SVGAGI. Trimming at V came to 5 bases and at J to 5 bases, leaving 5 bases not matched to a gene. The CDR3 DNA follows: TGTGCCAGCAGTCCGACAGGGGGCAGATATGGCTACACCTTC. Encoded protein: CASSPTGGRYGYTF.

The CDR3 is CASSQGGTGAPNGYTF. CDR3 bases: TGCGCCAGCAGCCAAGGTGGGACAGGTGCTCCGAACGGCTACACCTTC. The gene calls are TRBV4-3 and TRBJ1-2; 8 bases fit TRBD1. The germline V gene has CDR1 LGHNA and CDR2 YSLEER. The junction had 12 bases not matched to a gene; V was cut back by 1 base and J by 8 bases. CDR3 length: 16 amino acids.

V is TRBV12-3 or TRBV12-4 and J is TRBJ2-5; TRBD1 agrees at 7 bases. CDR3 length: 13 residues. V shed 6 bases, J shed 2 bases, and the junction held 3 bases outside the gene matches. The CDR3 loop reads CASRRDSQETQYF. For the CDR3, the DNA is TGTGCCAGCAGACGGGACAGTCAAGAGACCCAGTACTTC.

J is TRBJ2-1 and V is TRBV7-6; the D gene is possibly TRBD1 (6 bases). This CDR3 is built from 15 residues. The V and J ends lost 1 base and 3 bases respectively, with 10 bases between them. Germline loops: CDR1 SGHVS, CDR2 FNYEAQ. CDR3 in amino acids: CASSLGQGSYNEQFF. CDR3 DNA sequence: TGTGCCAGCAGCTTAGGTCAGGGGAGCTACAATGAGCAGTTCTTC.

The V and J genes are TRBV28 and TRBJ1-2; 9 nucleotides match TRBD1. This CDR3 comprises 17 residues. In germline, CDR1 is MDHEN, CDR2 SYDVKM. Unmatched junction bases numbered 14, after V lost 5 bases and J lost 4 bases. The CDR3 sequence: CASSPPQGAPRGYGYTF. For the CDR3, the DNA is TGTGCCAGCAGTCCGCCACAGGGGGCCCCCCGGGGCTATGGCTACACCTTC.